A single sample is the source of the 27 T cell receptor beta chains below, sequenced in a study of blood T cells in healthy people across ages. A sample-barcoded 5' primer and a J-beta primer mix were used in a second PCR of roughly 6 to 11 cycles. A single record per CDR3 protein comes from TCRdb applying MiXCR to the 5' RACE reads. The sample holds hundreds of thousands of distinct CDR3 sequences, approximately 48% seen once. What was sequenced was blood. Source of these receptors: a man aged 60 to 75 in good health.

To note about this clonotype: This clone may be a read error of a much larger clone one base away. This chain connects TRBV29-1 to TRBJ2-1; D not certain. V was clipped by 3 bases and J by 8 bases, with 17 bases between them. The V gene's germline CDR1 is SQVTM and CDR2 ANQGSEA. The CDR3 runs to 14 residues. CDR3 residues: CSVEDPVENDEQFF. DNA for the CDR3: TGCAGCGTTGAGGACCCCGTAGAAAACGATGAGCAGTTCTTC.

Of note for this clonotype: At one end, the junction sequence differs from germline, possibly due to a read error. The chain is built from TRBV7-9 and TRBJ2-4, with D tentatively TRBD1 or TRBD2 (5 bases each). The J call may be in error: the DNA end matches TRBJ2-7 better. Germline loops: CDR1 SEHNR, CDR2 FQNEAQ (reference sequence). The CDR3 runs to 13 residues. In DNA, the CDR3 is TGTGCCGGCAGCCCCCGGGACGGCTACGAGCAGTACTTC. Translating gives CAGSPRDGYEQYF.

This clonotype was recorded a few times. The rearrangement links TRBV5-1 to TRBJ2-7, with D hard to call. From germline, CDR1 is SGHRS and CDR2 YFSETQ. With 8 bases removed from V and 1 base from J, the gap between germline ends came to 13 bases. CDR3 size: 13 residues. The CDR3 region has the DNA TGCGCCAGGATTGACAATCTATCCTACGAGCAGTACTTC. Translating it yields CARIDNLSYEQYF. The complete variable domain, with remaining parts taken from reference TRBV5-1 and TRBJ2-7, reads KAGVTQTPRYLIKTRGQQVTLSCSPISGHRSVSWYQQTPGQGLQFLFEYFSETQRNKGNFPGRFSGRQFSNSRSEMNVSTLELGDSALYLCARIDNLSYEQYFGPGTRLTVT.

This clonotype was recorded at least ten times. The V and J genes are TRBV12-3 or TRBV12-4 and TRBJ2-7; D perhaps matches TRBD1 (6 bases). The CDR3 loop spans 13 amino acids. The V and J ends lost 2 bases and 3 bases respectively, with 8 bases between them. CDR3 loop: CASSLQGYYEQYF. The CDR3 DNA sequence: TGTGCCAGCAGTTTACAGGGGTACTACGAGCAGTACTTC.

This sequence joins TRBV9 and TRBJ2-5, with TRBD2 matching over 9 bases. The J segment lost 9 bases and the V segment lost 0 bases, leaving 9 bases of the junction unmatched. The V gene's germline CDR1 is SGDLS and CDR2 YYNGEE. CDR3 length: 15 amino acids. CDR3 sequence: CASSVDPSGMEPQYF. CDR3 nucleotides: TGTGCCAGCAGCGTAGACCCTAGCGGGATGGAGCCCCAGTACTTC.

The genes are TRBV19 and TRBJ1-5; D perhaps matches TRBD1 (5 bases). V lost 10 bases and J lost 4, with 14 bases in between. This CDR3 has 13 amino acids. The V gene's germline CDR1 is LNHDA and CDR2 SQIVND (reference sequence). CDR3 nucleotide sequence: TGTGCCAATAAGGGACGATTTAATCAGCCCCAGCATTTT. Encoded protein: CANKGRFNQPQHF.

V is TRBV9 and J is TRBJ2-2; TRBD2 is a possible D gene (6 bases). The germline V gene has CDR1 SGDLS and CDR2 YYNGEE. V was pared by 3 bases and J by 4 bases, with 13 bases between. The CDR3 is made up of 15 amino acids. The chain's CDR3 is CASSGKGGSTGELFF. CDR3 in DNA: TGTGCCAGCAGCGGAAAAGGAGGGTCCACCGGGGAGCTGTTTTTT.

This clonotype came up a few times. The chain links TRBV27 to TRBJ2-5, with 9 bases matching TRBD1. CDR1 and CDR2 (germline): MNHEY, SMNVEV (reference sequence). The CDR3 consists of 15 residues. J gave up 4 bases and V 6 bases, and 9 bases lay outside the gene matches. CDR3 coding DNA: TGTGCCAGCAGGGAGAACAGGGGGCCGGGAGAGACCCAGTACTTC. This gives the protein CASRENRGPGETQYF.

The chain joins TRBV7-9 to TRBJ1-5, with 9 bases lining up with TRBD1. CDR3 length equals 15 residues. From germline, CDR1 is SEHNR and CDR2 FQNEAQ (reference sequence). The trim removed 4 bases at V and 7 bases at J, leaving 8 bases unmatched. The DNA for the CDR3 is TGTGCCAGCAGCTCCGGGACAGGGAAGGGACAGCCCCAGCATTTT. Its translation: CASSSGTGKGQPQHF.

The gene calls are TRBV3-1 and TRBJ2-1; 11 bases match TRBD2. The CDR3 totals 16 residues. From germline, CDR1 is LGHDT and CDR2 YNNKEL (reference sequence). The V and J ends lost 5 bases and 1 base, in that order; junction bases with no gene match: 4. In DNA, the CDR3 is TGTGCCAGCAGCACTTCTAGCGGGGGGTCCTACAATGAGCAGTTCTTC. This codes for CASSTSSGGSYNEQFF.

The CDR3 reads CASSDWDTYGYTF. The CDR3 region has the DNA TGTGCCAGCAGTGATTGGGACACCTATGGCTACACCTTC. The chain employs TRBV25-1 and TRBJ1-2; weak D call: TRBD1 (6 bases). CDR1 and CDR2 from the germline V gene are MGHDK and SYGVNS. V was trimmed by 3 bases and J by 4 bases, leaving 9 bases between them. The CDR3 consists of 13 residues.

The CDR3 DNA reads TGTGCCAGCAGCCTCGGGACTAGCGGACCCGCGTGGCAGCAGTACTTC. It is translated as CASSLGTSGPAWQQYF. The chain recombines TRBV3-1 with TRBJ2-7; the match to TRBD2 covers 11 bases. CDR1 is LGHDT and CDR2 is YNNKEL in the germline V gene (reference sequence). The length of the CDR3 is 16 residues. V dropped 4 bases and J dropped 8; count of bases not matched to a gene: 13.

This sequence joins TRBV15 and TRBJ1-2, with 8 bases lining up with TRBD1. The germline V gene encodes CDR1 LNHNV and CDR2 YYDKDF (reference sequence). The CDR3 totals 16 residues. Unmatched junction bases numbered 14, after V lost 5 bases and J lost 6 bases. The CDR3 here is CATSDQMAGQGHGYTF. The CDR3 DNA reads TGTGCCACCAGCGACCAGATGGCCGGACAGGGTCATGGCTACACCTTC.

J is TRBJ2-7 and V is TRBV6-5, with D perhaps assigned TRBD1 or TRBD2 (6 bases each). This CDR3 contains 15 residues. The germline CDR1 and CDR2 sequences are MNHEY and SVGAGI. V lost 6 bases, J lost 1 base, and 16 bases lay in between. The CDR3 coding sequence is TGTGCCAGCAGGGAGGGGGGCCAAGGGTCCTACGAGCAGTACTTC. Its protein is CASREGGQGSYEQYF.

The chain employs TRBV20-1 and TRBJ2-3, with D possibly matching TRBD1 (6 bases). The CDR3 loop spans 15 amino acids. The germline gives CDR1 DFQATT, CDR2 SNEGSKA (reference sequence). V lost 0 bases to trimming and J lost 3 bases, with 13 bases between them. The CDR3 coding sequence is TGCAGTGCTAGAGATTTTGGTGGGACAACAGATACGCAGTATTTT. Its protein product is CSARDFGGTTDTQYF.

V is TRBV10-3 and J is TRBJ2-1; maybe TRBD1 (6 bases). The CDR3 loop spans 14 amino acids. V was trimmed by 3 bases and J by 8 bases, leaving 14 bases between them. The germline gives CDR1 ENHRY, CDR2 SYGVKD. Here the CDR3 reads CAISEGPKGDEQFF. CDR3 nucleotide sequence: TGTGCCATCAGTGAAGGCCCCAAGGGGGATGAGCAGTTCTTC.

The chain employs TRBV20-1 and TRBJ2-7, with D perhaps matching TRBD2 (5 bases). Trimming pared 0 bases from V and 3 bases from J, leaving 18 bases between. The CDR3 sequence is 16 residues long. Per the germline V gene, CDR1 is DFQATT and CDR2 is SNEGSKA (reference sequence). This chain's CDR3 is CSARDSDSSGVYEQYF. The CDR3 bases are TGCAGTGCTAGAGATTCGGACTCAAGTGGTGTCTACGAGCAGTACTTC.

Turning to this clonotype: At one end the junction does not follow the germline gene, possibly because of a read error. The chain is built from TRBV6-2 or TRBV6-3 and TRBJ1-5; D unclear. Germline CDR1 reads MNHEY; CDR2 reads SVGEGT. This CDR3 has 13 amino acids. CDR3 in amino acids: CVSSKQWYQPQHF. CDR3 nucleotide sequence: TGTGTCAGCAGCAAGCAGTGGTATCAGCCCCAGCATTTT.

This clonotype was found a few times. The chain links TRBV5-4 to TRBJ2-1; D is unclear. V was clipped by 4 bases and J by 10 bases, with 15 bases between them. The CDR3 runs 13 residues. The germline V gene has CDR1 SGHNT and CDR2 YYREEE (reference sequence). CDR3 nucleotides: TGTGCCAGCAGCAAGCAAGACACCCAAGAGCAGTTCTTC. Protein: CASSKQDTQEQFF. The variable domain in full, completed from reference TRBV5-4 and TRBJ2-1, reads ETGVTQSPTHLIKTRGQQVTLRCSSQSGHNTVSWYQQALGQGPQFIFQYYREEENGRGNFPPRFSGLQFPNYSSELNVNALELDDSALYLCASSKQDTQEQFFGPGTRLTVL.

Only one count was recorded for this clonotype. The J gene is TRBJ1-2, the V gene TRBV4-3, with 7 bases matching TRBD1. CDR1 is LGHNA and CDR2 is YSLEER in the germline V gene. V lost 0 bases, J lost 5 bases, and 9 bases stayed unmatched. CDR3 size: 16 residues. The CDR3 here is CASSQEVEGAYYGYTF. Written as DNA, the CDR3 is TGCGCCAGCAGCCAAGAGGTGGAGGGGGCTTATTATGGCTACACCTTC.

This chain joins TRBV28 and TRBJ1-6; D gene uncertain. This CDR3 contains 15 residues. V lost 10 bases, J lost 2 bases, and 15 bases lay in between. CDR1 and CDR2 from the germline V gene are MDHEN and SYDVKM. This chain's CDR3 is CATRLEGAYNSPLHF. DNA for the CDR3: TGTGCCACAAGGCTGGAGGGCGCCTATAATTCACCCCTCCACTTT.

The genes are TRBV20-1 and TRBJ2-3; 8 nucleotides agree with TRBD1. This CDR3 has 16 residues. V shed 8 bases, J shed 0 bases, and the junction held 13 bases outside the gene matches. The germline V gene has CDR1 DFQATT and CDR2 SNEGSKA (reference sequence). CDR3 loop: CSSNRQGIESTDTQYF. In DNA, the CDR3 is TGCAGTTCAAACAGACAGGGGATAGAGAGCACAGATACGCAGTATTTT.

The J gene is TRBJ2-5, the V gene TRBV6-6; unclear D gene. Trimming cost V 0 bases and J 0 bases, with 8 bases left between them. The CDR3 contains 15 residues. Germline CDR1 reads MNHNY; CDR2 reads SVGAGI (reference sequence). The CDR3 sequence: CASSYSGEDQETQYF. CDR3 DNA: TGTGCCAGCAGTTACTCAGGCGAGGACCAAGAGACCCAGTACTTC.

The chain links TRBV20-1 to TRBJ2-7; D not certain. Germline CDR1 and CDR2: DFQATT and SNEGSKA (reference sequence). Trimming removed 0 bases at V and 0 bases at J, with 15 bases between. CDR3 size: 16 residues. This CDR3 reads CSARDKAGPSSYEQYF. CDR3 sequence (DNA): TGCAGTGCTAGAGATAAGGCAGGACCGAGCTCCTACGAGCAGTACTTC.

This chain connects TRBV5-5 to TRBJ2-3, with D tentatively TRBD1 (6 bases). This CDR3 contains 17 residues. V was trimmed by 2 bases and J by 3 bases, leaving 19 bases between them. Germline-derived CDR1 and CDR2 are SGHKS and YYEKEE (reference sequence). DNA for the CDR3: TGTGCCAGCAGCTTAGACGCCCCGGGCAGGGGAACAGATACGCAGTATTTT. Its translation: CASSLDAPGRGTDTQYF.

This chain joins TRBV7-9 and TRBJ1-1; no clear D gene. V lost 1 base and J lost 2, with 8 bases in between. Per the germline V gene, CDR1 is SEHNR and CDR2 is FQNEAQ (reference sequence). CDR3 length: 14 amino acids. CDR3 coding DNA: TGTGCCAGCAGCTTAGTGGAGGCCAACACTGAAGCTTTCTTT. The encoded protein is CASSLVEANTEAFF.

This clonotype has more than one count but fewer than ten. CDR3 loop: CSARGTSNEQFF. The DNA of the CDR3 is TGCAGTGCTAGAGGGACTAGCAATGAGCAGTTCTTC. This chain connects TRBV20-1 to TRBJ2-1, with 7 bases fitting TRBD2. The V gene's germline CDR1 is DFQATT and CDR2 SNEGSKA (reference sequence). The CDR3 extends over 12 amino acids. The ends lost 1 base at V and 6 bases at J; junction bases unmatched: 0.